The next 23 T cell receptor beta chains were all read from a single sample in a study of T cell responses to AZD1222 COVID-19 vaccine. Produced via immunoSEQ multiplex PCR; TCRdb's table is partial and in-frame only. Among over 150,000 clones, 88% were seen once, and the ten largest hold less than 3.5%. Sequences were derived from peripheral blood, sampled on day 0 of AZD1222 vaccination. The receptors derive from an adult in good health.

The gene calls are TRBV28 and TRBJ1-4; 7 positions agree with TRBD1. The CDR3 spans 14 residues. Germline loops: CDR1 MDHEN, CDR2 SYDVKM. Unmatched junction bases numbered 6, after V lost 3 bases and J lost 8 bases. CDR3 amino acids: CASSFTGAGEKLFF. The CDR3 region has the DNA TGTGCCAGCAGTTTCACAGGGGCCGGGGAAAAACTGTTTTTT.

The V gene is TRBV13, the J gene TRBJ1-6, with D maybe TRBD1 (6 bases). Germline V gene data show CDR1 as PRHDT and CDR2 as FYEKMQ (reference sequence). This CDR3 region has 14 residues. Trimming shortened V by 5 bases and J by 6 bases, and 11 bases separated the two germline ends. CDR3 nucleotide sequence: TGTGCCAGCAGCCGGGACAATCTTAATTCACCCCTCCACTTT. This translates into CASSRDNLNSPLHF.

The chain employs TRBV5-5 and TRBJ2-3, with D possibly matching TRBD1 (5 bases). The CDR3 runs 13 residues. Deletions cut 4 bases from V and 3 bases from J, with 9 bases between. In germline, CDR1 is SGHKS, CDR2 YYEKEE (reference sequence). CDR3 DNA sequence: TGTGCCAGCAGCGTGGGGCGGACAGATACGCAGTATTTT. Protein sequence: CASSVGRTDTQYF.

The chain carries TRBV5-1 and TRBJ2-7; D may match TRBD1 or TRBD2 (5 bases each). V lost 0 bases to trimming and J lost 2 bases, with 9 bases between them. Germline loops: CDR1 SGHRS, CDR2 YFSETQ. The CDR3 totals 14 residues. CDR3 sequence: CASSLDQGPYEQYF. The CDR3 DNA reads TGCGCCAGCAGCTTGGATCAGGGACCCTACGAGCAGTACTTC.

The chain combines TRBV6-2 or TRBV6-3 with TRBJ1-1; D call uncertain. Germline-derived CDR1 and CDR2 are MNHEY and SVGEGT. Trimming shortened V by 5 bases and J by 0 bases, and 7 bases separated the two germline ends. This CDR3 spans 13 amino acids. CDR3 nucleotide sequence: TGTGCCAGCAGTCGAACAGTGAACACTGAAGCTTTCTTT. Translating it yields CASSRTVNTEAFF.

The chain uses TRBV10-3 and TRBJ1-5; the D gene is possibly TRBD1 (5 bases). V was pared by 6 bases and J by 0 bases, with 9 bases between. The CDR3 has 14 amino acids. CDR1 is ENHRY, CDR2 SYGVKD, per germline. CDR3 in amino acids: CAISPGFSNQPQHF. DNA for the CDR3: TGTGCCATCAGCCCAGGGTTTAGCAATCAGCCCCAGCATTTT.

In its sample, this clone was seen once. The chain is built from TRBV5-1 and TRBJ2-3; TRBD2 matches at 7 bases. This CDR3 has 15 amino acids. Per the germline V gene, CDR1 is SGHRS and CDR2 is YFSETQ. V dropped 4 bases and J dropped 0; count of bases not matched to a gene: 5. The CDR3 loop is CASSPGTTSTDTQYF. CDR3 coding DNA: TGCGCCAGCAGCCCGGGGACTACGAGCACAGATACGCAGTATTTT.

The CDR3 loop reads CASSQGGLYNEQFF. CDR3 bases: TGTGCCAGCAGCCAAGGGGGACTCTACAATGAGCAGTTCTTC. The V gene is TRBV14, the J gene TRBJ2-1, with D tentatively TRBD2 (6 bases). V dropped 1 base and J dropped 3 bases, with 7 bases sitting between them. This CDR3 is built from 14 residues. The germline CDR1 and CDR2 sequences are SGHDN and FVKESK. Using reference TRBV14 and TRBJ2-1 for the parts outside the CDR3, the full variable domain is EAGVTQFPSHSVIEKGQTVTLRCDPISGHDNLYWYRRVMGKEIKFLLHFVKESKQDESGMPNNRFLAERTGGTYSTLKVQPAELEDSGVYFCASSQGGLYNEQFFGPGTRLTVL.

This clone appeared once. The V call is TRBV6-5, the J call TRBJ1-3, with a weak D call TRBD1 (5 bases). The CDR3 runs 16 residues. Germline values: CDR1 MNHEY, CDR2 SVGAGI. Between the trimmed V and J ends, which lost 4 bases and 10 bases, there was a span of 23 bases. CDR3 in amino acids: CASSLGQSGTRGTIYF. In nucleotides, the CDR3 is TGTGCCAGCAGTTTGGGCCAATCTGGGACCCGGGGGACCATATATTTT.

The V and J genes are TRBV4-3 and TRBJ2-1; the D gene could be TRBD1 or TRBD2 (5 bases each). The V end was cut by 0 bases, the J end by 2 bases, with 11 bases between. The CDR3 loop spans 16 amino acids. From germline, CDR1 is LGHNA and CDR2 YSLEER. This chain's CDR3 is CASSQDMGVAYNEQFF. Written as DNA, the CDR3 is TGCGCCAGCAGCCAAGATATGGGGGTCGCCTACAATGAGCAGTTCTTC.

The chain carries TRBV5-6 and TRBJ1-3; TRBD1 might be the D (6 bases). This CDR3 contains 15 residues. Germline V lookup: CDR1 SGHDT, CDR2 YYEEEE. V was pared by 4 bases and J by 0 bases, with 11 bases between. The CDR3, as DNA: TGTGCCAGCAGCAGACAGGTCCTCTCTGGAAACACCATATATTTT. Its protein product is CASSRQVLSGNTIYF.

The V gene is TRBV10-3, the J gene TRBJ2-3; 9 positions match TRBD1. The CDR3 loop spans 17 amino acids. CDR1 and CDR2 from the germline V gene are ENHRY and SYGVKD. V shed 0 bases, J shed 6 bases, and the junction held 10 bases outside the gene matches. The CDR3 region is CAISESMGQGYADTQYF. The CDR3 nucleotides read TGTGCCATCAGTGAGTCCATGGGACAGGGCTACGCTGATACGCAGTATTTT.

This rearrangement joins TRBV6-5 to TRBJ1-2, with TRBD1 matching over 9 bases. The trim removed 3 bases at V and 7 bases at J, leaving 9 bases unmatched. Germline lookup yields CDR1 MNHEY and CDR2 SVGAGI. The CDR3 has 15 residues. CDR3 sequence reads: CASSYYRDRVFGYTF. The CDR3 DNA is TGTGCCAGCAGTTATTACCGGGACAGGGTGTTTGGCTACACCTTC.

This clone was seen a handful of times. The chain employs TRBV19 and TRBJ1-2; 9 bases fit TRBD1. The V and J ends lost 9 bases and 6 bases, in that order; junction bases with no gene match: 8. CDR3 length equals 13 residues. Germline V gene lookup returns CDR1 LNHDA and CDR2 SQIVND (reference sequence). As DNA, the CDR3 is TGTGCCAGCTCCTCCCGGGACAGGGATGGCTACACCTTC. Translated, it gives CASSSRDRDGYTF.

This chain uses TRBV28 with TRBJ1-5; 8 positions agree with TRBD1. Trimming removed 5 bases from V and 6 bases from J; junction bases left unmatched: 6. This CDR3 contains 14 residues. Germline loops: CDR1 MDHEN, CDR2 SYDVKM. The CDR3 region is CASSQPGGGQPQHF. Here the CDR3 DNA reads TGTGCCAGCAGTCAGCCAGGGGGCGGTCAGCCCCAGCATTTT.

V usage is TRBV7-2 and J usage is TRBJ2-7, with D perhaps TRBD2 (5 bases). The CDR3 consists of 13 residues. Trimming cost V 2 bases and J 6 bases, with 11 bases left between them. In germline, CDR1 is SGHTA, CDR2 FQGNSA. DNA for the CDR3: TGTGCCAGCAGCTTAATAGGACTTTCCGAGCAGTACTTC. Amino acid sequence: CASSLIGLSEQYF.

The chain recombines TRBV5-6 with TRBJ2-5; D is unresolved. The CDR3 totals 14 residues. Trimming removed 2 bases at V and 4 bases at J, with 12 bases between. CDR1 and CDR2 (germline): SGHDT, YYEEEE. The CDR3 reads CASSFTRSGETQYF. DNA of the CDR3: TGTGCCAGCAGCTTCACACGATCGGGAGAGACCCAGTACTTC.

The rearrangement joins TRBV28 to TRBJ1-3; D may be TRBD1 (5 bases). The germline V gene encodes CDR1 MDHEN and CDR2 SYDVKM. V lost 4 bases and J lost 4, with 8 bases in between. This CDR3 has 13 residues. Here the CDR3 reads CASSYPGGNTIYF. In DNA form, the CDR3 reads TGTGCCAGCAGTTATCCAGGGGGAAACACCATATATTTT.

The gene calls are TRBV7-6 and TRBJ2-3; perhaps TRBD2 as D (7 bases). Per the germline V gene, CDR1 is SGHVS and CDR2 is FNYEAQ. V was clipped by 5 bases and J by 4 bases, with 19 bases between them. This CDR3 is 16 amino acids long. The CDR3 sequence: CASSSRTRGFSDTQYF. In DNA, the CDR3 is TGTGCCAGCAGCAGTCGGACTAGGGGGTTTTCAGATACGCAGTATTTT.

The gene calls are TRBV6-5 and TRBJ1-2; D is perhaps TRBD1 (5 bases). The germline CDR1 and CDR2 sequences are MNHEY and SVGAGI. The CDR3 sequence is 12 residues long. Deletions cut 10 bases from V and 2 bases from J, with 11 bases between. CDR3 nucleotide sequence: TGTGCCACGGGGGGAGACAACTATGGCTACACCTTC. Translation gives CATGGDNYGYTF.

CDR3 nucleotides: TGTGCCAGTAGTACCACAGGGGGCCGACGAGCTTTCTTT. Translated: CASSTTGGRRAFF. The chain carries TRBV19 and TRBJ1-1; 9 bases agree with TRBD1. V trimming: 4 bases; J trimming: 10 bases; junction bases outside the gene matches: 7. This CDR3 spans 13 amino acids. Germline loops: CDR1 LNHDA, CDR2 SQIVND (reference sequence).

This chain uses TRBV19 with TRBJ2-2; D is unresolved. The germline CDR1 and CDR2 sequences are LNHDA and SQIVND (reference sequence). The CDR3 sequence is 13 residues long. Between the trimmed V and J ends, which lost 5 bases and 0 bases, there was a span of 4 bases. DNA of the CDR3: TGTGCCAGTAGTGCAACGAACACCGGGGAGCTGTTTTTT. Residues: CASSATNTGELFF.

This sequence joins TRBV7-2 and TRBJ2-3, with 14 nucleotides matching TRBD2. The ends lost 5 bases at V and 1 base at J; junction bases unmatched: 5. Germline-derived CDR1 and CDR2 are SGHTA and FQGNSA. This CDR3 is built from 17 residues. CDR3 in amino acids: CASSMTSGGAGTDTQYF. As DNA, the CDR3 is TGTGCCAGCAGCATGACTAGCGGGGGGGCGGGCACAGATACGCAGTATTTT.